A single sample gave rise to the 6 T cell receptor beta chains below, sequenced in a study of T-cell memory formation after mild COVID-19. TCRdb analysed the 5' RACE reads with MiXCR anew, one entry per CDR3 protein. Of 350,000 to 450,000 distinct CDR3 sequences in the sample, around 30% were seen once. Sequences were obtained from PBMCs or a T cell subset sorted from them (not recorded which). These TCRs come from an adult woman who had mild COVID-19 (a few samples of this study predate the infection). Cell type and time point are not known.

J is TRBJ2-4 and V is TRBV12-3 or TRBV12-4; TRBD2 matches 7 bases. The CDR3 is 15 amino acids. V shed 3 bases, J shed 2 bases, and the junction held 4 bases outside the gene matches. The CDR3 spells CASSFRGETKNIQYF. The CDR3 DNA sequence: TGTGCCAGCAGTTTTCGGGGGGAGACCAAAAACATTCAGTACTTC.

This clonotype has only a few counts. V is TRBV27 and J is TRBJ2-1, with 10 bases fitting TRBD2. Losses at the gene ends were 3 bases for V and 16 bases for J; bases not matched to a gene: 9. This CDR3 has 13 residues. Looked up from germline, CDR1 is MNHEY and CDR2 is SMNVEV (reference sequence). DNA of the CDR3: TGTGCCAGCAGTTTTCGCCTAGCGGGGGAATATTTCTTC. Its protein is CASSFRLAGEYFF.

The chain is built from TRBV7-3 and TRBJ2-2, with 11 nucleotides matching TRBD1. J gave up 5 bases and V 2 bases, and 7 bases lay outside the gene matches. The CDR3 totals 17 residues. Germline CDR1 SGHTA, CDR2 FQGTGA. Written as DNA, the CDR3 is TGTGCCAGCAGCTTATCCCGAGGGACAGGGGGAACCGGGGAGCTGTTTTTT. It yields the protein CASSLSRGTGGTGELFF. The whole variable domain, filled in from reference TRBV7-3 and TRBJ2-2, reads GAGVSQTPSNKVTEKGKYVELRCDPISGHTALYWYRQSLGQGPEFLIYFQGTGAADDSGLPNDRFFAVRPEGSVSTLKIQRTERGDSAVYLCASSLSRGTGGTGELFFGEGSRLTVL.

A few counts support this clonotype. The J gene is TRBJ1-1, the V gene TRBV15; 7 nucleotides match TRBD1. V trimming: 1 base; J trimming: 10 bases; junction bases outside the gene matches: 9. From germline, CDR1 is LNHNV and CDR2 YYDKDF (reference sequence). This CDR3 has 14 residues. CDR3 nucleotides: TGTGCCACCAGCAGAGTTTCCTTGACAGGGAGAGCTTTCTTT. Its protein is CATSRVSLTGRAFF.

This clonotype was counted between two and nine times. The chain has TRBV12-3 or TRBV12-4 and TRBJ2-2; a weak D match, TRBD1 (5 bases). The CDR3 spans 15 residues. Trimming removed 3 bases from V and 2 bases from J, with 10 bases in between. CDR3 in DNA: TGTGCCAGCAGTTTGGGGCAGATTAACACCGGGGAGCTGTTTTTT. Its translation is CASSLGQINTGELFF.

This clonotype turned up a few times. This chain connects TRBV12-3 or TRBV12-4 to TRBJ2-3; 12 bases agree with TRBD2. The V and J ends lost 5 bases and 2 bases, in that order; junction bases with no gene match: 8. The CDR3 extends over 17 amino acids. CDR3 nucleotides: TGTGCCAGCAGTCCTCGACTAGCGGGGGCCTACACAGATACGCAGTATTTT. This sequence encodes CASSPRLAGAYTDTQYF.